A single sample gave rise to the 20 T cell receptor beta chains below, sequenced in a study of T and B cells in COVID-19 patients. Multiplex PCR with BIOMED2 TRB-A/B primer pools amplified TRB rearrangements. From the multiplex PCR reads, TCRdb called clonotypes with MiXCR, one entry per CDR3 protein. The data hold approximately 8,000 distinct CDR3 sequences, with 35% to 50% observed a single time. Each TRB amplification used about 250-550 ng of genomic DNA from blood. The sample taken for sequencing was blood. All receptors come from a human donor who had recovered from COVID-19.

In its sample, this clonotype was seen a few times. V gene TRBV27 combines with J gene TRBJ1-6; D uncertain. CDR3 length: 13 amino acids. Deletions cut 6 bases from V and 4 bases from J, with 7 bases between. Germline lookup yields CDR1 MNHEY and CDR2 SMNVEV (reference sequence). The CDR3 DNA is TGTGCCAGCAGGCCCTCATATAATTCACCCCTCCACTTT. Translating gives CASRPSYNSPLHF.

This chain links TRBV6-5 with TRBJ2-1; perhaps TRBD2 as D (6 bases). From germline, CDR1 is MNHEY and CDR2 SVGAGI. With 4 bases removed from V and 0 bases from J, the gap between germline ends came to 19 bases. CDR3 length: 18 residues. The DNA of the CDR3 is TGTGCCAGCAGTTTCGGCGGGGCGGGCTTAAGCTCCTACAATGAGCAGTTCTTC. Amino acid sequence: CASSFGGAGLSSYNEQFF.

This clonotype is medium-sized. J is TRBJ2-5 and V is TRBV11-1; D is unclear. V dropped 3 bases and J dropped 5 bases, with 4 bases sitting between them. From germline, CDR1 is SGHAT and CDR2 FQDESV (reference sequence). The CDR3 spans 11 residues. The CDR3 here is CASSFEETQYF. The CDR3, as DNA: TGTGCCAGCAGCTTCGAGGAGACCCAGTACTTC.

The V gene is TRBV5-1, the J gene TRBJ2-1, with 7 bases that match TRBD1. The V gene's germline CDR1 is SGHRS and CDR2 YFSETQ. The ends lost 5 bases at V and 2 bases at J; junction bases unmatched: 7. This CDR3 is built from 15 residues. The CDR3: CASRDRDRTYNEQFF. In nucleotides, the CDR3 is TGCGCCAGCAGAGACCGGGACAGAACCTACAATGAGCAGTTCTTC.

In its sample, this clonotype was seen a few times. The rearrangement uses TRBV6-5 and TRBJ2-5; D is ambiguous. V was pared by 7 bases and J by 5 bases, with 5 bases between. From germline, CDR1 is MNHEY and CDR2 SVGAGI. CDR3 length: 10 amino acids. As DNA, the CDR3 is TGTGCCAGCACCTGGGAGACCCAGTACTTC. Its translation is CASTWETQYF.

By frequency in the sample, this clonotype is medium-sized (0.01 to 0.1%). The DNA of the CDR3 is TGTGCCACCAGCAGAGACAGGGAAGAGACCCAGTACTTC. It specifies CATSRDREETQYF. This chain links TRBV15 with TRBJ2-5, with D possibly TRBD1 on 5 matching bases. Deletions cut 0 bases from V and 3 bases from J, with 5 bases between. The CDR3 has 13 amino acids. The germline CDR1 and CDR2 sequences are LNHNV and YYDKDF (reference sequence).

The CDR3 protein is CASSYGQNTEAFF. The CDR3, as DNA: TGTGCCAGCAGTTACGGACAGAACACTGAAGCTTTCTTT. The genes are TRBV6-5 and TRBJ1-1; D may be TRBD1 (5 bases). V was pared by 2 bases and J by 1 base, with 5 bases between. Germline-derived CDR1 and CDR2 are MNHEY and SVGAGI. There are 13 residues in the CDR3.

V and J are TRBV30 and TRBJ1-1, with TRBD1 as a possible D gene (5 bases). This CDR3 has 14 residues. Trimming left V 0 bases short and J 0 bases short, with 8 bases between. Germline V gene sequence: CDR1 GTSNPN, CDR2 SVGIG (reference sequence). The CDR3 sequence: CAWSVLGVNTEAFF. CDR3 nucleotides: TGTGCCTGGAGTGTCTTAGGGGTGAACACTGAAGCTTTCTTT.

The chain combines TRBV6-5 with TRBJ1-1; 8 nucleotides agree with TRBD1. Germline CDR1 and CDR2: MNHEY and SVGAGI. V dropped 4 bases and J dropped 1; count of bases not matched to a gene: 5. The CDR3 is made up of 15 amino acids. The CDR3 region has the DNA TGTGCCAGCAGTTGGGGGACAGGTGAGAACACTGAAGCTTTCTTT. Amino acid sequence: CASSWGTGENTEAFF.

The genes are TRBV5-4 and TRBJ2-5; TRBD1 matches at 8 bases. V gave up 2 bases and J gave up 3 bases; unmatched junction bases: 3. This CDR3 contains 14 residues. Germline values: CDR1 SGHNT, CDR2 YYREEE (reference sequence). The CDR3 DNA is TGTGCCAGCAGCTTAAGACAGGGGAAAGAGACCCAGTACTTC. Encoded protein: CASSLRQGKETQYF.

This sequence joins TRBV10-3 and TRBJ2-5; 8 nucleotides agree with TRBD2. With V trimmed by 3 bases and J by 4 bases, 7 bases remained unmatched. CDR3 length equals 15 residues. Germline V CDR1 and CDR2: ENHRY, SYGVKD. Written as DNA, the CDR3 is TGTGCCATCAGTGATCGGGGGGGACTGCGAGAGACCCAGTACTTC. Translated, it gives CAISDRGGLRETQYF.

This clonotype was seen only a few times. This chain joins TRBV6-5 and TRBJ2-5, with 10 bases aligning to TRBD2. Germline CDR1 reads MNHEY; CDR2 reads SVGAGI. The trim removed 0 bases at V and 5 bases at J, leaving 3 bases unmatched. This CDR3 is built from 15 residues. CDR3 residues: CASSYSASGGETQYF. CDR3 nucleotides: TGTGCCAGCAGTTACTCAGCTAGCGGGGGCGAGACCCAGTACTTC.

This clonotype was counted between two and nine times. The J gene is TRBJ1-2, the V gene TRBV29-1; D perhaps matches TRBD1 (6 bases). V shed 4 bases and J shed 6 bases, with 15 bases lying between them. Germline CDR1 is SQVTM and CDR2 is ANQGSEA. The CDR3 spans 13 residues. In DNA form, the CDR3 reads TGCAGCGTTGGGGAGGGGGTATTCCATGGCTACACCTTC. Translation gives CSVGEGVFHGYTF.

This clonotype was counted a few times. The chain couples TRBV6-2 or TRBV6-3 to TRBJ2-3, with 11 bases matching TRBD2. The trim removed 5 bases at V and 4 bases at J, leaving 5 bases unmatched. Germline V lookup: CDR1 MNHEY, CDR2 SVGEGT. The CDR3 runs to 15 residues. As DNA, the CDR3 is TGTGCCAGCAGTAATAGCGGGGGGGCCGCAGATACGCAGTATTTT. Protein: CASSNSGGAADTQYF.

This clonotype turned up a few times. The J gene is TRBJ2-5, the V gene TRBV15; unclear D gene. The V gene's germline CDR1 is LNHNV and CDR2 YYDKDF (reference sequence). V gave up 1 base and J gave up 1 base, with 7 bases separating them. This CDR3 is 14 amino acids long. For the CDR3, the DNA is TGTGCCACCAGCAGAGTGAGCAGCCAAGAGACCCAGTACTTC. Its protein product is CATSRVSSQETQYF.

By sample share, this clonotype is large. The CDR3 loop reads CAISESAGLAERETQYF. In DNA, the CDR3 is TGTGCCATCAGTGAGTCCGCGGGACTAGCGGAAAGAGAGACCCAGTACTTC. The genes are TRBV10-3 and TRBJ2-5; the match to TRBD2 covers 11 bases. CDR1 and CDR2 (germline): ENHRY, SYGVKD. The CDR3 is 17 residues long. Trimming removed 0 bases from V and 4 bases from J; junction bases left unmatched: 7.

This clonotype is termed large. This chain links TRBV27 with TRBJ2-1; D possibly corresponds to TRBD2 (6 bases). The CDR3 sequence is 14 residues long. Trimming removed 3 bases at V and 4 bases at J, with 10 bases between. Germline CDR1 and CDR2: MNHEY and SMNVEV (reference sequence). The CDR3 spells CASSFGAGYNEQFF. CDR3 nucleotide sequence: TGTGCCAGCAGTTTTGGGGCGGGGTACAATGAGCAGTTCTTC.

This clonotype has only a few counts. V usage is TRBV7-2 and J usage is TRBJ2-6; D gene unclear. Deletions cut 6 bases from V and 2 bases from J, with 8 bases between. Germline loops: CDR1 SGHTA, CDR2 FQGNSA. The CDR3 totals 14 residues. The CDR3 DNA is TGTGCCAGCAGAAACAGCGCTGGGGCCAACGTCCTGACTTTC. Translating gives CASRNSAGANVLTF.

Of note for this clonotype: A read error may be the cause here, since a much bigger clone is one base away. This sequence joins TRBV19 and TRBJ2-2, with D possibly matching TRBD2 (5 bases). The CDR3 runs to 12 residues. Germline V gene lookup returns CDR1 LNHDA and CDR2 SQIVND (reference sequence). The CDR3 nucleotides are TGTGCCAGTAGTACGGGGTACGGGGAGCTGCTTTTT. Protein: CASSTGYGELLF. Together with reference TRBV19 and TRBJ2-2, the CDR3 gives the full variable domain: DGGITQSPKYLFRKEGQNVTLSCEQNLNHDAMYWYRQDPGQGLRLIYYSQIVNDFQKGDIAEGYSVSREKKESFPLTVTSAQKNPTAFYLCASSTGYGELLFGEGSRLTVL.

This CDR3 is CASTLRGVSTGELFF. As DNA, the CDR3 is TGTGCCAGCACCCTCAGGGGAGTGAGCACCGGGGAGCTGTTTTTT. This sequence joins TRBV5-4 and TRBJ2-2, with D possibly matching TRBD1 (6 bases). Germline V gene sequence: CDR1 SGHNT, CDR2 YYREEE (reference sequence). This CDR3 region has 15 residues. Deletions cut 6 bases from V and 4 bases from J, with 16 bases between.